This T cell receptor beta chain came from a study of T cell responses to AZD1222 COVID-19 vaccine. Points from the study as a whole: Targeting of unmutated variant regions was reportedly seen in nearly half of spike-specific TCRs. Clonal diversity may have been underestimated in mostly white British donors.

On this clone: Its target is not known.

Using immunoSEQ multiplex PCR, the repertoire was profiled, and TCRdb retains in-frame clones only, with some absent. Found here are 130,000 to 150,000 clones, 90% to 95% of them singletons; the top ten hold 10% to 15%. The CDR3 is 14 residues long. Trimming removed 10 bases from V and 3 bases from J, with 15 bases in between. Germline V gives CDR1 MNHEY, CDR2 SVGAGI. The TCR was taken from an adult who had recovered from COVID-19. The sample was peripheral blood, taken after recovery from COVID-19. This chain joins TRBV6-5 and TRBJ1-4; D might be TRBD1 (6 bases). The CDR3 region is CATGGSGANEKLFF. CDR3 DNA sequence: TGTGCCACAGGAGGGTCAGGGGCTAATGAAAAACTGTTTTTT.